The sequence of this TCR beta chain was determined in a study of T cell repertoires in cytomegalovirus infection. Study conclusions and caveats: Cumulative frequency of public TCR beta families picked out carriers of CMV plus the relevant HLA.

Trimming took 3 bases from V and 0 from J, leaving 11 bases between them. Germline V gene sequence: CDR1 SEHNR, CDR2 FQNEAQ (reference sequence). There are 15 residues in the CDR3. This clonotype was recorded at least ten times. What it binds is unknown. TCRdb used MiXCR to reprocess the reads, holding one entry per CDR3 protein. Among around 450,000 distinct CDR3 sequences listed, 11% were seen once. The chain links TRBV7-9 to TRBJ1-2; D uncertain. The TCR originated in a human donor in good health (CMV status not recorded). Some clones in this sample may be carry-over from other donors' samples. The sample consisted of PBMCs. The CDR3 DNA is TGTGCCAGCAGCTTTTTGAGCGGAGCTAACTATGGCTACACCTTC. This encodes CASSFLSGANYGYTF.